This TCR beta chain was obtained from a study of cytomegalovirus exposure and HLA in healthy donors. The V segment lost 4 bases and the J segment 4 bases; nucleotides outside the gene matches: 9. CDR1 and CDR2 (germline): LGHNA, YNFKEQ. This CDR3 region has 15 residues. Healthy bone marrow donors made up the donors. The primer mix had 60 Vbeta and 13 Jbeta primers. Here immunoSEQ multiplex PCR was the method, and the copy in TCRdb shows in-frame clones only, minus some. The sample gives fewer than 150,000 clones, about 68% of which show up once; around 4.3% is in the top ten. This TCR derives from a woman in her thirties or forties in good health and CMV-seropositive. The source material was PBMCs. The chain links TRBV4-2 to TRBJ1-2; 7 bases agree with TRBD1. The CDR3 nucleotides read TGTGCCAGCAGCCGAGAAGGGACAGCAATCTATGGCTACACCTTC. This translates into CASSREGTAIYGYTF.